This TCR beta chain was sequenced during a study of early T cells in non-severe SARS-CoV-2 infection. Study summary: Investigators sequenced bulk RNA drawn from unsorted whole blood, and chains remained unpaired. Study conclusions and caveats: Matching with VDJdb favored anti-spike CD8 responses (missing private and CD4 specificities).

This CDR3 spans 15 amino acids. The junction had 5 bases not matched to a gene; V was cut back by 2 bases and J by 4 bases. Germline CDR1 reads MDHEN; CDR2 reads SYDVKM. Unique molecular identifiers were attached to individual cDNA molecules. Each CDR3 protein gets one entry after TCRdb re-called the 5' RACE reads with MiXCR. The sample holds around 76,000 distinct CDR3 sequences, 9.5% to 15% seen once. Concerning this clonotype: Its antigen is not known.

Sequenced sample: whole blood. The chain carries TRBV28 and TRBJ2-1; TRBD2 agrees at 7 bases. The TCR originated in an adult who was a healthcare worker with PCR-confirmed SARS-CoV-2 infection or an uninfected control (not recorded which). The CDR3 here is CASSLALATYNEQFF. Here the CDR3 DNA reads TGTGCCAGCAGTTTAGCACTAGCGACATACAATGAGCAGTTCTTC.